A selection of T cell receptor beta chains follows, all from one sample in a study of HIV-infected patients and healthy controls. Via MiXCR, TCRdb re-called the 5' RACE reads, giving one row per CDR3 protein. The repertoire holds approximately 67,000 distinct CDR3 sequences, with roughly a sixth as singletons. Material for sequencing was CD4+ T cells from blood. All receptors derive from a human donor in good health. CDR3s include the opening cysteine and the closing phenylalanine or tryptophan. A D gene is named only where the DNA matches it firmly. Size tells how often a clone was seen (once, few, many) or the class of an expanded clone, and some rows leave it out.

j_gene | abundance | v_gene | d_gene | CDR3aa | CDR3nt
TRBJ2-5 | many | TRBV5-1 | . | CASSLRGAETQYF | TGCGCCAGCAGCTTGAGAGGGGCAGAGACCCAGTACTTC
TRBJ1-5 | few | TRBV19 | TRBD1 | CASSIVTGGAGGTQPQHF | TGTGCCAGTAGTATCGTGACAGGGGGCGCGGGCGGGACTCAGCCCCAGCATTTT
TRBJ2-3 | . | TRBV12-3/TRBV12-4 | . | CASTLDKDTQYF | TGTGCCAGCACCCTGGACAAGGATACGCAGTATTTT
TRBJ2-7 | . | TRBV5-5 | TRBD1 | CASSPDRDEQYF | TGTGCCAGCAGCCCGGACAGGGACGAGCAGTACTTC
TRBJ2-5 | . | TRBV7-3 | . | CASSLLGGQETQYF | TGTGCCAGCAGCTTACTAGGGGGCCAAGAGACCCAGTACTTC
TRBJ2-1 | few | TRBV18 | . | CASSPWSSSDEQFF | TGTGCCAGCTCACCATGGTCTAGTTCTGATGAGCAGTTCTTC
TRBJ2-7 | many | TRBV20-1 | TRBD2 | CSAPRDGGIEQYF | TGCAGTGCCCCGCGGGACGGGGGGATAGAGCAGTACTTC
TRBJ2-4 | . | TRBV20-1 | . | CSGGGVGGNIQYF | TGCAGTGGGGGTGGCGTGGGGGGAAACATTCAGTACTTC
TRBJ1-6 | . | TRBV19 | TRBD1 | CASSMGTGGSRSPLHF | TGTGCCAGTAGTATGGGGACAGGGGGTTCGCGTTCACCCCTCCACTTT
TRBJ2-7 | few | TRBV6-6 | . | CASSLRRAQTGRNSYEQYF | TGTGCCAGCAGTCTCCGCCGGGCCCAAACGGGACGGAATTCCTACGAGCAGTACTTC